The clone carrying this TCR beta chain came up many times. Its matching antigen is unknown. The data derive from a study of T cell repertoires in cytomegalovirus infection. Study-wide background: From public TCR beta signatures came an indication of both CMV infection and matching HLA type. Study observations and caveats: The study found HLA-C-restricted CMV-specific TCR beta clonotypes dominating the ex vivo response. There were carriers of CMV plus the relevant HLA, and cumulative public TCR beta family frequency identified them.

From the reads, TCRdb called clonotypes with MiXCR, one entry per CDR3 protein. The data contain about 300,000 distinct CDR3 sequences, around 10% of them singletons. The sample taken for sequencing was PBMCs. The sequence derives from a human donor in good health (CMV status not recorded). Some clones in this sample may be carry-over from other donors' samples.

The CDR3 reads CASSPGTSVDTDTQYF. CDR3 coding DNA: TGCGCCAGCAGTCCCGGGACATCGGTTGACACAGATACGCAGTATTTT. The chain has TRBV5-1 and TRBJ2-3; TRBD1 might be the D (6 bases). The V end was cut by 5 bases, the J end by 2 bases, with 18 bases between. From germline, CDR1 is SGHRS and CDR2 YFSETQ. This CDR3 has 16 residues. Together with reference TRBV5-1 and TRBJ2-3, the CDR3 gives the full variable domain: KAGVTQTPRYLIKTRGQQVTLSCSPISGHRSVSWYQQTPGQGLQFLFEYFSETQRNKGNFPGRFSGRQFSNSRSEMNVSTLELGDSALYLCASSPGTSVDTDTQYFGPGTRLTVL.